The 23 T cell receptor beta chains below come from one sample, sequenced in a study of blood T cell repertoires in COVID-19. The table came from immunoSEQ multiplex PCR; TCRdb's copy has only in-frame clones and leaves some out. The table has over 75,000 clones, roughly 80% seen once. The sample comprised peripheral blood. The origin of the receptors is a man aged 70 or older with acute or convalescent COVID-19.

The chain employs TRBV6-5 and TRBJ1-3; 8 nucleotides match TRBD1. This CDR3 spans 15 amino acids. Per germline, CDR1 MNHEY and CDR2 SVGAGI. V was clipped by 5 bases and J by 4 bases; unmatched bases: 7. This CDR3 is CASSPGQAAGNTIYF. The CDR3 region has the DNA TGTGCCAGCAGTCCGGGACAGGCGGCAGGAAACACCATATATTTT.

The chain uses TRBV29-1 and TRBJ2-7, with TRBD1 as a possible D gene (6 bases). CDR1 and CDR2 (germline): SQVTM, ANQGSEA. Deletions cut 6 bases from V and 0 bases from J, with 15 bases between. The CDR3 totals 14 residues. CDR3 region: CSVATGLNSYEQYF. CDR3 nucleotides: TGCAGCGTGGCTACAGGGCTGAACTCCTACGAGCAGTACTTC.

This clone was counted only a few times. The V call is TRBV11-3, the J call TRBJ1-1; D is unresolved. The length of the CDR3 is 12 residues. In germline, CDR1 is SGHNT, CDR2 YENEEA. With 5 bases removed from V and 7 bases from J, the gap between germline ends came to 11 bases. CDR3 region: CASSHRPNEAFF. The CDR3 nucleotides read TGTGCCAGCAGCCACAGACCGAATGAAGCTTTCTTT.

The sample holds a few counts of this clone. The V gene is TRBV2, the J gene TRBJ2-3, with TRBD1 identical over 9 bases. With 8 bases clipped from V and 2 bases from J, the junction kept 5 bases outside the gene matches. This CDR3 comprises 14 residues. Germline CDR1 and CDR2: SNHLY and FYNNEI. CDR3 residues: CASLQGAHTDTQYF. The CDR3 DNA reads TGTGCCAGCCTACAGGGGGCCCACACAGATACGCAGTATTTT. The variable domain in full, with the rest retrieved from reference TRBV2 and TRBJ2-3, is EPEVTQTPSHQVTQMGQEVILRCVPISNHLYFYWYRQILGQKVEFLVSFYNNEISEKSEIFDDQFSVERPDGSNFTLKIRSTKLEDSAMYFCASLQGAHTDTQYFGPGTRLTVL.

This chain uses TRBV5-1 with TRBJ2-2; D is unresolved. The CDR3 length is 13 residues. Germline CDR1 is SGHRS and CDR2 is YFSETQ. Trimming cost V 4 bases and J 4 bases, with 8 bases left between them. CDR3 loop: CASSTVVTGELFF. In DNA, the CDR3 is TGCGCCAGCAGCACAGTAGTCACCGGGGAGCTGTTTTTT.

The V call is TRBV6-5, the J call TRBJ2-1, with D perhaps matching TRBD1 (7 bases). This CDR3 spans 14 amino acids. Germline lookup yields CDR1 MNHEY and CDR2 SVGAGI. V was trimmed by 4 bases and J by 6 bases, leaving 13 bases between them. The DNA of the CDR3 is TGTGCCAGCAGTTGGGCAGGGGGGAGCAATGAGCAGTTCTTC. Translating it yields CASSWAGGSNEQFF.

The chain has TRBV6-5 and TRBJ2-7, with 8 bases aligning to TRBD1. CDR1 and CDR2 from the germline V gene are MNHEY and SVGAGI. This CDR3 is built from 15 residues. J lost 2 bases, V lost 2 bases, and 5 bases had no gene match. CDR3 nucleotide sequence: TGTGCCAGCAGTTACCCGACAGGGGATCCCTACGAGCAGTACGTC. Residues: CASSYPTGDPYEQYV.

The chain employs TRBV5-1 and TRBJ2-3, with 7 positions matching TRBD1. Trimming took 9 bases from V and 1 from J; bases not matched to a gene: 8. This CDR3 is 14 amino acids long. Germline CDR1 and CDR2: SGHRS and YFSETQ. CDR3 coding DNA: TGCGCCACCAATTACCAGGGGGGCACAGATACGCAGTATTTT. Translated: CATNYQGGTDTQYF.

The chain is built from TRBV5-4 and TRBJ1-2; 7 nucleotides match TRBD1. After removal of 4 bases from V and 2 bases from J, the junction contained 5 bases not matched to a gene. CDR3 length: 14 amino acids. The germline V gene has CDR1 SGHNT and CDR2 YYREEE (reference sequence). CDR3 sequence: CASSREQGNYGYTF. CDR3 nucleotide sequence: TGTGCCAGCAGCCGGGAACAGGGGAACTATGGCTACACCTTC. The complete variable domain, with remaining parts taken from reference TRBV5-4 and TRBJ1-2, reads ETGVTQSPTHLIKTRGQQVTLRCSSQSGHNTVSWYQQALGQGPQFIFQYYREEENGRGNFPPRFSGLQFPNYSSELNVNALELDDSALYLCASSREQGNYGYTFGSGTRLTVV.

This clone was seen just once. V usage is TRBV6-6 and J usage is TRBJ1-1; D unclear. The V and J ends lost 5 bases and 0 bases respectively, with 13 bases between them. The CDR3 contains 15 residues. Germline V gene data show CDR1 as MNHNY and CDR2 as SVGAGI (reference sequence). CDR3 sequence: CASSPRGKMNTEAFF. The CDR3 bases are TGTGCCAGCAGTCCCCGAGGTAAGATGAACACTGAAGCTTTCTTT.

This clone appeared a single time. This sequence joins TRBV2 and TRBJ2-5, with D perhaps TRBD2 (5 bases). CDR3 size: 13 residues. Trimming removed 7 bases from V and 9 bases from J, with 18 bases in between. Germline V lookup: CDR1 SNHLY, CDR2 FYNNEI. CDR3 nucleotides: TGTGCCAGCAAGGTACAGACTAATGGGGCCCAGTACTTC. Protein product: CASKVQTNGAQYF.

This sequence joins TRBV7-6 and TRBJ1-2; possibly TRBD1 for D (5 bases). The CDR3 extends over 15 amino acids. Trimming removed 5 bases from V and 4 bases from J, with 17 bases in between. The germline V gene encodes CDR1 SGHVS and CDR2 FNYEAQ. CDR3 sequence reads: CASSKLLGAPYGYTF. In DNA form, the CDR3 reads TGTGCCAGCAGCAAACTGCTTGGGGCTCCCTATGGCTACACCTTC.

This chain joins TRBV3-1 (or the pseudogene TRBV3-2) and TRBJ1-3; maybe TRBD1 (6 bases). V lost 4 bases and J 4 bases, leaving 11 bases between the germline ends. Germline loops: CDR1 LGHDT, CDR2 YNNKEL (reference sequence). The CDR3 runs 14 residues. For the CDR3, the DNA is TGTGCCAGCAGCCCCCAGGGGCTCGGAAACACCATATATTTT. Its protein is CASSPQGLGNTIYF.

This chain links TRBV19 with TRBJ1-6; the D is unclear. Trimming cost V 0 bases and J 6 bases, with 3 bases left between them. From germline, CDR1 is LNHDA and CDR2 SQIVND (reference sequence). The CDR3 totals 13 residues. The CDR3 bases are TGTGCCAGTAGTATAGAAGCTAATTCACCCCTCCACTTT. As protein: CASSIEANSPLHF.

The chain's CDR3 is CASTLRGGGTEAFF. The CDR3 DNA sequence: TGTGCCAGTACCCTCCGAGGCGGTGGCACTGAAGCTTTCTTT. The gene calls are TRBV19 and TRBJ1-1, with D uncertain. Deletions cut 7 bases from V and 4 bases from J, with 16 bases between. There are 14 residues in the CDR3. Germline lookup yields CDR1 LNHDA and CDR2 SQIVND (reference sequence).

V is TRBV6-1 and J is TRBJ2-1; no definite D call. CDR1 and CDR2 from the germline V gene are MNHNS and SASEGT. This CDR3 region has 11 residues. V was cut by 0 bases and J by 8 bases, with 2 bases left in between. The CDR3 nucleotides are TGTGCCAGCAGTGAAGCCTATGAGCAGTTCTTC. Translating gives CASSEAYEQFF.

This chain uses TRBV7-6 with TRBJ2-5, with D unresolved. Trimming took 0 bases from V and 4 from J, leaving 6 bases between them. The germline V gene encodes CDR1 SGHVS and CDR2 FNYEAQ. The CDR3 covers 13 residues. In nucleotides, the CDR3 is TGTGCCAGCAGCTTAGCCCCCTCAGAGACCCAGTACTTC. It encodes CASSLAPSETQYF.

This clone was recorded only once. This chain uses TRBV2 with TRBJ2-4, with 16 nucleotides matching TRBD2. This CDR3 contains 18 residues. V shed 7 bases, J shed 1 base, and the junction held 7 bases outside the gene matches. The germline CDR1 and CDR2 sequences are SNHLY and FYNNEI. The CDR3: CASNPGLAGGPAKNIQYF. The CDR3 coding sequence is TGTGCCAGCAATCCGGGACTAGCGGGGGGGCCCGCCAAAAACATTCAGTACTTC.

The V gene is TRBV18, the J gene TRBJ2-5; no firm D call. This CDR3 has 13 amino acids. Trimming took 6 bases from V and 2 from J, leaving 10 bases between them. Germline V gene sequence: CDR1 KGHSH, CDR2 LQKENI. CDR3 sequence (DNA): TGTGCCAGCTCCCCAGAACTACAAGAGACCCAGTACTTC. As protein: CASSPELQETQYF.

The rearrangement links TRBV5-6 to TRBJ2-3, with TRBD2 matching 8 bases. Germline CDR1 SGHDT, CDR2 YYEEEE. With V trimmed by 6 bases and J by 1 base, 7 bases remained unmatched. The CDR3 has 15 amino acids. CDR3 coding DNA: TGTGCCAGCACCCCGGGGGGGGTTCGCACAGATACGCAGTATTTT. Protein: CASTPGGVRTDTQYF.

The chain links TRBV5-5 to TRBJ2-7; 10 nucleotides line up with TRBD1. The CDR3 runs 14 residues. Germline CDR1 SGHKS, CDR2 YYEKEE (reference sequence). Trimming removed 4 bases from V and 6 bases from J; junction bases left unmatched: 7. CDR3 DNA: TGTGCCAGCAGCCAGGGGGGGACAGGGGCCGAGCAGTACGTC. This gives the protein CASSQGGTGAEQYV.

V and J are TRBV7-8 and TRBJ2-1; D is possibly TRBD2 (6 bases). The ends were cut back, 5 bases at V and 4 bases at J, with 15 bases in the middle. Germline CDR1 reads SGHVS; CDR2 reads FQNEAQ. This CDR3 spans 15 amino acids. The CDR3 DNA reads as TGTGCCAGCAGCGTCGGGACTCTTGCTTACAATGAGCAGTTCTTC. It is translated as CASSVGTLAYNEQFF. The complete variable domain, with remaining parts taken from reference TRBV7-8 and TRBJ2-1, reads GAGVSQSPRYKVAKRGQDVALRCDPISGHVSLFWYQQALGQGPEFLTYFQNEAQLDKSGLPSDRFFAERPEGSVSTLKIQRTQQEDSAVYLCASSVGTLAYNEQFFGPGTRLTVL.

This chain joins TRBV6-1 and TRBJ2-5, with 9 nucleotides matching TRBD2. With 2 bases clipped from V and 5 bases from J, the junction kept 15 bases outside the gene matches. Germline loops: CDR1 MNHNS, CDR2 SASEGT. This CDR3 has 18 residues. CDR3 sequence: CASSEKIAGALLQETQYF. Here the CDR3 DNA reads TGTGCCAGCAGTGAAAAGATAGCGGGGGCCCTCCTGCAGGAGACCCAGTACTTC.